This T cell receptor beta chain was sequenced in a study of blood T cell repertoires in COVID-19. In regard to this clone: At one boundary the junction diverges from the germline segment, which might be a read error.

The CDR3 runs 12 residues. TCRdb's copy holds only in-frame clones and misses some; the assay was immunoSEQ multiplex PCR. Of around 93,000 clones in the sample, 82% were seen once. The origin of this receptor is a man older than 75 with acute or convalescent COVID-19. The chain carries TRBV12-3 or TRBV12-4 and TRBJ2-7; 7 bases match TRBD2. What was sequenced was peripheral blood. The CDR3 here is CASSLGLAARSF. CDR3 DNA: TGTGCCAGCAGTTTAGGACTAGCAGCCCGTTCCTTC.